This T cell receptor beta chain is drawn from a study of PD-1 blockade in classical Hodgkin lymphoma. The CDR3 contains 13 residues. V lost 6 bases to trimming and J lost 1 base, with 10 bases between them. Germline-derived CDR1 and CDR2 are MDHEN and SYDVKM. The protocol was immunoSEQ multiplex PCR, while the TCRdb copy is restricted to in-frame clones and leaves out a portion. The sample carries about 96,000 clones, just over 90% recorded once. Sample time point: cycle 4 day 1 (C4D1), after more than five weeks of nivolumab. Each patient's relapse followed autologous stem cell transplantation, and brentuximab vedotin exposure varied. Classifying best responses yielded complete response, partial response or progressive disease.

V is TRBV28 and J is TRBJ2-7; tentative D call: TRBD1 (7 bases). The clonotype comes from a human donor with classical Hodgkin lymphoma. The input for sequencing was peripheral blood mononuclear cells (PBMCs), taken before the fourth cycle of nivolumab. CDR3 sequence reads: CASRRDSSYEQYF. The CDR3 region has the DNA TGTGCCAGCAGGCGGGACAGTTCCTACGAGCAGTACTTC.